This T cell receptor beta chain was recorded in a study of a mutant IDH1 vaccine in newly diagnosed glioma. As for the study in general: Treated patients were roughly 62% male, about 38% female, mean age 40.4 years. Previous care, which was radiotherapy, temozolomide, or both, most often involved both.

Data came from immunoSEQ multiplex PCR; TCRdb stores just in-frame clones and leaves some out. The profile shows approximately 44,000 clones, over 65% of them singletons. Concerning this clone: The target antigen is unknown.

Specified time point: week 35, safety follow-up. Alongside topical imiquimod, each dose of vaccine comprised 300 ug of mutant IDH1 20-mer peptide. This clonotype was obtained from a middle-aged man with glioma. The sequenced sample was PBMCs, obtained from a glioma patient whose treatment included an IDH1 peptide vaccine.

The DNA for the CDR3 is TGTGCCAGCAGCCATACGGGGACAGACGAAGCTTTCTTT. This codes for CASSHTGTDEAFF. The V and J genes are TRBV6-5 and TRBJ1-1; 7 bases are shared with TRBD1. There are 13 residues in the CDR3. V was clipped by 6 bases and J by 8 bases; unmatched bases: 9. CDR1 MNHEY and CDR2 SVGAGI come from the germline V gene.